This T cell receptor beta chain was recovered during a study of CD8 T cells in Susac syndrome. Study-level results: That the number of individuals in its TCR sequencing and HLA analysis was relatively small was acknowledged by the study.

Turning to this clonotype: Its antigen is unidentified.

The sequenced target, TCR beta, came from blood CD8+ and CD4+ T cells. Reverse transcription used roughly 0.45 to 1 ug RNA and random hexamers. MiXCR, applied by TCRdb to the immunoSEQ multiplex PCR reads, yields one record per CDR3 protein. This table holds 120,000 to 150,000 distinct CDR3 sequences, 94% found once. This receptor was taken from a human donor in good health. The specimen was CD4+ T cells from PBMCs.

In DNA, the CDR3 is TGTGCCAGCAGCGTAGGAGCAGGGGGCTCGGGCGAGCAGTACTTC. Protein sequence: CASSVGAGGSGEQYF. V and J are TRBV9 and TRBJ2-7; 8 positions match TRBD1. This CDR3 comprises 15 residues. J was trimmed by 6 bases and V by 0 bases; bases with no gene match: 8. Germline V CDR1 and CDR2: SGDLS, YYNGEE.